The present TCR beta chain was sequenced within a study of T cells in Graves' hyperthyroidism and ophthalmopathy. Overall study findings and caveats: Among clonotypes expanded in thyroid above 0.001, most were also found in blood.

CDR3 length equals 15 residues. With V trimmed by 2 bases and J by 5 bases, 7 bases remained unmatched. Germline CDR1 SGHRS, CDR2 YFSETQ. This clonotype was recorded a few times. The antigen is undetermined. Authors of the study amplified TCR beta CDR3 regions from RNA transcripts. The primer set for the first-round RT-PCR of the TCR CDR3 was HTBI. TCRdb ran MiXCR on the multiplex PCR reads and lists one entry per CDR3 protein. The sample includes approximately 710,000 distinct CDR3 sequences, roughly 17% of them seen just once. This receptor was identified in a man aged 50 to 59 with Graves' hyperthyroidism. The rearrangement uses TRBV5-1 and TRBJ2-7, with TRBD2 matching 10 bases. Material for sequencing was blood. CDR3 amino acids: CASSFLGLASNEQYF. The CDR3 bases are TGCGCCAGCAGCTTTCTGGGACTAGCGAGTAACGAGCAGTACTTC.